These 3 T cell receptor beta chains came from one sample sequenced in a study of blood T cell repertoires in COVID-19. Generated by immunoSEQ multiplex PCR, the TCRdb table keeps only in-frame clones and is missing some. This sample has approximately 250,000 clones, with about 85% found just once. The sample consisted of peripheral blood. The source of these receptors is a man in his fifties or sixties with acute or convalescent COVID-19.

The chain has TRBV7-9 and TRBJ2-1, with 10 bases matching TRBD1. J lost 3 bases, V lost 6 bases, and 8 bases had no gene match. The CDR3 consists of 16 residues. Per germline, CDR1 SEHNR and CDR2 FQNEAQ (reference sequence). The CDR3 nucleotides read TGTGCCAGCAGTTTTTCGACAGGGGGCTTCTACAATGAGCAGTTCTTC. Protein sequence: CASSFSTGGFYNEQFF. Variable domain in full (rest from reference TRBV7-9 and TRBJ2-1): DTGVSQNPRHKITKRGQNVTFRCDPISEHNRLYWYRQTLGQGPEFLTYFQNEAQLEKSRLLSDRFSAERPKGSFSTLEIQRTEQGDSAMYLCASSFSTGGFYNEQFFGPGTRLTVL.

V usage is TRBV3-1 (or the pseudogene TRBV3-2) and J usage is TRBJ2-7; TRBD2 matches 11 bases. Trimming removed 0 bases from V and 3 bases from J; junction bases left unmatched: 16. The germline CDR1 and CDR2 sequences are LGHDT and YNNKEL (reference sequence). The CDR3 spans 20 residues. As DNA, the CDR3 is TGTGCCAGCAGCCAAGATGAGGGACTAGCGGACACCCATATATTCTACGAGCAGTACTTC. This gives the protein CASSQDEGLADTHIFYEQYF.

This clone has only a few counts. The V and J genes are TRBV5-6 and TRBJ1-2, with 11 bases matching TRBD1. V trimming: 4 bases; J trimming: 8 bases; junction bases outside the gene matches: 4. Germline CDR1 and CDR2: SGHDT and YYEEEE. The CDR3 runs to 13 residues. The CDR3 bases are TGTGCCAGCAGCCTGGACAGGGGGCAAGGCTACACCTTC. This translates into CASSLDRGQGYTF.